The sequence of this T cell receptor beta chain was determined in a study of T cells after yellow fever vaccination. The study, taken as a whole, reports: Re-detected after boosting: most primary clones, 96% of CD4 and about 89% of CD8. Relatively few clonotypes were ones that appeared in both CD4 and CD8 compartments. Abundant bulk-population clonotypes could contaminate the FACS-sorted repertoires.

The CDR3 contains 14 residues. The J segment lost 3 bases and the V segment lost 4 bases, leaving 3 bases of the junction unmatched. Germline loops: CDR1 SGHRS, CDR2 YFSETQ. One entry per CDR3 protein, called by TCRdb with MiXCR from the 5' RACE reads. The sample records hundreds of thousands of distinct CDR3 sequences, 8.7% being singletons. This clonotype was counted a few times. What it binds is not known. The source material was PBMCs, sampled on the day of the first yellow fever vaccination. The sequence derives from a man younger than 35 who received the YFV17D yellow fever vaccine. The V call is TRBV5-1, the J call TRBJ2-7; 11 bases match TRBD2. The CDR3 here is CASSPSGGNYEQYF. CDR3 coding DNA: TGCGCCAGCAGCCCTAGCGGGGGGAACTACGAGCAGTACTTC.